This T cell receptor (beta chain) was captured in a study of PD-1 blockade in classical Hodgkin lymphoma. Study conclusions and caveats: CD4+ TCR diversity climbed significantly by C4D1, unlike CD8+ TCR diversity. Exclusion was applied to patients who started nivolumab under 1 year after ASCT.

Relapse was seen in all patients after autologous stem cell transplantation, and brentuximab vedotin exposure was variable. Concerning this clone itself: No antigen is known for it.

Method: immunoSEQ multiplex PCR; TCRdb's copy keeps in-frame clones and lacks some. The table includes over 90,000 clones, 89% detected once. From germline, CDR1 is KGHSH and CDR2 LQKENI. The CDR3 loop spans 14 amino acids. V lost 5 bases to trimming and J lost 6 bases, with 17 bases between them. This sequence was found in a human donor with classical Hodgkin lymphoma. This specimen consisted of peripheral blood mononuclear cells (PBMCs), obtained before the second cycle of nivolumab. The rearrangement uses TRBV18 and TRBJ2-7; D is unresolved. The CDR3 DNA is TGTGCCAGCTCATTTAATGACAAACTCACCGAGCAGTACTTC. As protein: CASSFNDKLTEQYF.